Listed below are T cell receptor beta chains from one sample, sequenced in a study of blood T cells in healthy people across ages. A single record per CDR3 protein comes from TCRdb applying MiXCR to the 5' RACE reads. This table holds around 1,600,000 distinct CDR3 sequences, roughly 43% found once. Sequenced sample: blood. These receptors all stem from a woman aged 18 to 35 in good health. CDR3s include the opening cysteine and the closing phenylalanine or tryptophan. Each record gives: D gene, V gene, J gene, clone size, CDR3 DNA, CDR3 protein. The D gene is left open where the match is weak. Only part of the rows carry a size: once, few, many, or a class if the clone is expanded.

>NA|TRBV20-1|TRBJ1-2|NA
TGCAGTGCTAGGTTAACAGGGTTTGCTAACTATGGCTACACCTTC
CSARLTGFANYGYTF
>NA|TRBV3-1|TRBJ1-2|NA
TGTGCCAGCAGCCAAGTTCTCCCGGGGGGCAACGGCTACACCTTC
CASSQVLPGGNGYTF
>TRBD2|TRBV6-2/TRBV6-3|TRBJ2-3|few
TGTGCCAGCAGACCTAGCGGGAGGGTTAATACGCAGTATTTT
CASRPSGRVNTQYF
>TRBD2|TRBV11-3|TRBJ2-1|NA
TGTGCCAGCAGCCCGGGTAGCGGGAGAAATGAGCAGTTCTTC
CASSPGSGRNEQFF
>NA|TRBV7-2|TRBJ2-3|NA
TGTGCCAGCAACTTTCAAGGGGGGTACATCACAGATACGCAGTATTTT
CASNFQGGYITDTQYF
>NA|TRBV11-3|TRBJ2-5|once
TGTGCCAGCAGCTTAGGTGCTGGGGGTAGCACGAACAATGAGCAGTACTTC
CASSLGAGGSTNNEQYF
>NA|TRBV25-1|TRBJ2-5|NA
TGTGCCAGCAGTGAAGATGGCGGGCAAGGGACCCAGTACTTC
CASSEDGGQGTQYF
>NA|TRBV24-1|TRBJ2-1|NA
TGTGCCACCAGTGATTTGAGGTCAAGGGGGGCTAAGGAGCAGTTCTTC
CATSDLRSRGAKEQFF
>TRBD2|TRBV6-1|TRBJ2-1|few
TGTGCCAGCAGTCCAGTAACTAGCGCCCCTTACAATGAGCAGTTCTTC
CASSPVTSAPYNEQFF
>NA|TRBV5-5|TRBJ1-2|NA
TGTGCCAGCAGCTTGGCCATAACTGAATATGGCTACACCTTC
CASSLAITEYGYTF
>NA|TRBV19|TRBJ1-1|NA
TGTGCCAGTAGTATAATCGCGGGTCGAGGCACTGAAGCTTTCTTT
CASSIIAGRGTEAFF
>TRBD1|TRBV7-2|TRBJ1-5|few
TGTGCCAGCAGCTCCCGCGGGACAGGGGACAATCAGCCCCAGCATTTT
CASSSRGTGDNQPQHF
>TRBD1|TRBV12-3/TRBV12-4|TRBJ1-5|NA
TGTGCCAGCAGTCCCCCCGGGACAGGGTCCAGCAATCAGCCCCAGCATTTT
CASSPPGTGSSNQPQHF
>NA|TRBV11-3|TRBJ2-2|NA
TGTGCCAGCAGCTTAGCGGGACACTCCACCGGGGAGCTGTTTTTT
CASSLAGHSTGELFF
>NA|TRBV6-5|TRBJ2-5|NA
TGTGCCAGCAGTTCAACAGGGTCTGGAGAGACCCAGTACTTC
CASSSTGSGETQYF
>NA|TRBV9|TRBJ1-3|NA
TGTGCCAGCAGCGTAGTGGAGCCGCTCTCTGGAAACACCATATATTTT
CASSVVEPLSGNTIYF
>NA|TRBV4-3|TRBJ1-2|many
TGCGCCAGCAGCCAAGAAACATCAGGTCTAGACTATGGCTACACCTTC
CASSQETSGLDYGYTF
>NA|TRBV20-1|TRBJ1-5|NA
TGCAGTGCTAGAGAGGGGGCGGGCCAGCCCCAGCATTTT
CSAREGAGQPQHF
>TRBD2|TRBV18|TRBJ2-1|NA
TGTGCCAGCTCACCACCTTGGACTAGCGGGAGGGGTAAAGCGGGGAATGAGCAGTTCTTC
CASSPPWTSGRGKAGNEQFF
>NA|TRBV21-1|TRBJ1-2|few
TGTGCCAGCAAGACGGTGCCGTATGGCTACACCTTC
CASKTVPYGYTF
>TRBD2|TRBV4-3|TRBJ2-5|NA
TGCGCCAGCAGCTACCTACTAGCGGGGGGGGTGGAGCAGTACTTC
CASSYLLAGGVEQYF
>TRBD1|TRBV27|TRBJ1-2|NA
TGTGCCAGCAGTTTATACCCAATAGCAATGACAGGGGCCTACATCTATGGCTACACCTTC
CASSLYPIAMTGAYIYGYTF
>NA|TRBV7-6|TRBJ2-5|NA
TGTGCCAGCAGCTCTCTTGGGAGAGCCTACGGGCAGTACTTC
CASSSLGRAYGQYF
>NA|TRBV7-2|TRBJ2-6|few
TGTGCCAGCAGCTTACGGGGAAATAGGGCCAACGTCCTGACTTTC
CASSLRGNRANVLTF
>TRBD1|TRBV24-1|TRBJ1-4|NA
TGTGCCACCAGGGAAGGGACAGGGGATGAAAAACTGTTTTTT
CATREGTGDEKLFF
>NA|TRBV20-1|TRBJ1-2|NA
TGCAGTGCTAGAGATGGCGCGGGTCAAGACTACACCTTC
CSARDGAGQDYTF
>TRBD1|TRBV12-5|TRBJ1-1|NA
TGTGCTAGTGGTTTGGTACCCAGAGGGACAGGGAACACTGAAGCTTTCTTT
CASGLVPRGTGNTEAFF
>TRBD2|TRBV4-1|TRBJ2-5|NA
TGCGCCAGCAGCCAGGGACGACTAGCGGGCAATGAGCAGTACTTC
CASSQGRLAGNEQYF
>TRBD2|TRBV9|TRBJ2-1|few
TGTGCCAGCAGCCCCATTAGCGGGAACCCGGGGGGTGAGCAGTTCTTC
CASSPISGNPGGEQFF
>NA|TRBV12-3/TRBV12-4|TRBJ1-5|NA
TGTGCCAGCAGTCTCGAATTGACAGGCTTGAATCAGCCCCAGCATTTT
CASSLELTGLNQPQHF
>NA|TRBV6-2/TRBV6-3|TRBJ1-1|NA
TGTGCCAGCAGTCAACGGGGGGGACTGTTGGCTAACACTGAAGCTTTCTTT
CASSQRGGLLANTEAFF
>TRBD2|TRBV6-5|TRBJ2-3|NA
TGTGCCAGCAGTTACTCGCCTAGCGGGACAGCCACAGATACGCAGTATTTT
CASSYSPSGTATDTQYF
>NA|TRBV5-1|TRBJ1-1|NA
TGCGCCAGCAGCAGGCAAGATAACACTGAAGCTTTCTTT
CASSRQDNTEAFF
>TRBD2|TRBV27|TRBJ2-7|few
TGTGCCAGCAGTCAGCGGGGGGGACACGAGCAGTACTTC
CASSQRGGHEQYF
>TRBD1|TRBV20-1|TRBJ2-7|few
TGCAGTGCTACCCGACAGGGCGGTAGCTTCGAGCAGTACTTC
CSATRQGGSFEQYF
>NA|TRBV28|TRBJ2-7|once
TGTGCCAGCAGTCCCTGCGAGCAGTACTTC
CASSPCEQYF